The 21 T cell receptor beta chains below all came from one sample that was sequenced in a study of CD8 T cells in ankylosing spondylitis. Antigens for these TCRs are unknown. TCRdb reprocessed the 5' RACE reads with MiXCR, giving one entry per CDR3 protein. The sample includes about 540,000 distinct CDR3 sequences, about 13% of them seen just once. Broader study findings: Fewer than ten highly homologous variants made up a TCR beta motif that seemed to typify ankylosing spondylitis blood.

Source material: blood, either unsorted or a sorted T cell fraction (not recorded which). The receptor source for this set is a male donor with ankylosing spondylitis.

In its sample, this clonotype was seen a few times. The chain carries TRBV5-1 and TRBJ2-7; the D call may be TRBD1 or TRBD2 (5 bases each). The V end lost 2 bases, the J end lost 2 bases, and 11 bases lay between the germline ends. This CDR3 is 14 amino acids long. The germline V gene encodes CDR1 SGHRS and CDR2 YFSETQ. The CDR3 sequence: CASSLKGTPYEQYF. DNA of the CDR3: TGCGCCAGCAGCTTAAAGGGGACCCCCTACGAGCAGTACTTC. The variable domain in full, completed from reference TRBV5-1 and TRBJ2-7, reads KAGVTQTPRYLIKTRGQQVTLSCSPISGHRSVSWYQQTPGQGLQFLFEYFSETQRNKGNFPGRFSGRQFSNSRSEMNVSTLELGDSALYLCASSLKGTPYEQYFGPGTRLTVT.

J is TRBJ2-3 and V is TRBV20-1; D is unclear. Trimming left V 1 base short and J 5 bases short, with 10 bases between. Germline V CDR1 and CDR2: DFQATT, SNEGSKA (reference sequence). CDR3 length: 13 residues. The CDR3 protein is CSARGTLRDTQYF. The CDR3 DNA is TGCAGTGCTAGAGGTACACTACGAGATACGCAGTATTTT.

The sample holds a few counts of this clonotype. The rearrangement uses TRBV7-8 and TRBJ1-5; D gene unclear. V lost 5 bases and J lost 2, with 10 bases in between. From germline, CDR1 is SGHVS and CDR2 FQNEAQ. This CDR3 is built from 14 residues. CDR3 sequence reads: CASSLRAGNQPQHF. The DNA of the CDR3 is TGTGCCAGCAGCCTTCGAGCCGGCAATCAGCCCCAGCATTTT.

This clonotype was recorded a few times. The gene calls are TRBV20-1 and TRBJ1-2; unclear D gene. The germline V gene has CDR1 DFQATT and CDR2 SNEGSKA (reference sequence). The CDR3 spans 13 residues. Trimming cost V 3 bases and J 4 bases, with 12 bases left between them. The CDR3 protein is CSASTGIGYGYTF. CDR3 DNA sequence: TGCAGTGCTAGCACGGGAATTGGCTATGGCTACACCTTC.

CDR3: CSARDLSGSDINEQFF. The CDR3 DNA is TGCAGTGCTAGAGATCTGAGCGGGAGCGATATCAATGAGCAGTTCTTC. The rearrangement uses TRBV20-1 and TRBJ2-1; 8 positions match TRBD2. This CDR3 contains 16 residues. After removal of 0 bases from V and 6 bases from J, the junction contained 10 bases not matched to a gene. CDR1 DFQATT and CDR2 SNEGSKA come from the germline V gene (reference sequence).

CDR3 protein: CASSSKIYGYTF. CDR3 DNA sequence: TGTGCCAGCAGTTCAAAGATCTATGGCTACACCTTC. This chain links TRBV12-3 or TRBV12-4 with TRBJ1-2; D remains unclear. V gave up 4 bases and J gave up 4 bases, with 7 bases separating them. The CDR3 has 12 residues.

CDR3 sequence (DNA): TGCGCCAGCAGCGTGACCGGGACTCCAGGTGATACGCAGTATTTT. Residues: CASSVTGTPGDTQYF. The chain recombines TRBV5-1 with TRBJ2-3, with D maybe TRBD2 (6 bases). Trimming took off 4 bases at V and 6 bases at J, with 18 bases between the two ends. The V gene's germline CDR1 is SGHRS and CDR2 YFSETQ. CDR3 size: 15 residues.

This rearrangement joins TRBV20-1 to TRBJ1-1; D gene ambiguous. The CDR3 contains 10 residues. Germline lookup yields CDR1 DFQATT and CDR2 SNEGSKA (reference sequence). Trimming took 5 bases from V and 5 from J, leaving 6 bases between them. The CDR3 loop is CSARHTEAFF. CDR3 coding DNA: TGCAGTGCTCGGCATACTGAAGCTTTCTTT.

Remarks on this clonotype: A much bigger clone sits one base away, suggesting this may be a read error. The genes are TRBV12-3 or TRBV12-4 and TRBJ1-1; D perhaps matches TRBD1 (6 bases). CDR3 length: 17 residues. The CDR3: CAISLAGGGRMNTEAFF. Written as DNA, the CDR3 is TGTGCCATCAGTTTAGCGGGGGGCGGGAGAATGAACACTGAAGCTTTCTTT.

In its sample, this clonotype was seen many times. The gene calls are TRBV2 and TRBJ1-5, with a tentative D call TRBD1 (6 bases). The CDR3 totals 13 residues. Between the trimmed V and J ends, which lost 8 bases and 3 bases, there was a span of 11 bases. Germline CDR1 and CDR2: SNHLY and FYNNEI. The CDR3 DNA follows: TGTGCCAGCGTCCGGGACAACAATCAGCCCCAGCATTTT. Translation gives CASVRDNNQPQHF.

Only one count was recorded for this clonotype. V gene TRBV20-1 combines with J gene TRBJ1-2; D gene unclear. The germline gives CDR1 DFQATT, CDR2 SNEGSKA (reference sequence). The V and J ends lost 4 bases and 4 bases respectively, with 10 bases between them. CDR3 length equals 12 residues. Written as DNA, the CDR3 is TGCAGTGCTAATCGGGAGGGCTATGGCTACACCTTC. Translating it yields CSANREGYGYTF.

This clonotype turned up a few times. The chain combines TRBV7-8 with TRBJ1-1; D is possibly TRBD1 (6 bases). The V gene's germline CDR1 is SGHVS and CDR2 FQNEAQ. The CDR3 length is 14 residues. V shed 4 bases and J shed 1 base, with 10 bases lying between them. CDR3 coding DNA: TGTGCCAGCAGCTCGACAGGTTCGAACACTGAAGCTTTCTTT. Its translation is CASSSTGSNTEAFF.

The table lists this clonotype with a few counts. The chain combines TRBV3-1 with TRBJ1-4; D perhaps matches TRBD1 (5 bases). The CDR3 runs 15 residues. V shed 0 bases and J shed 6 bases, with 11 bases lying between them. Germline lookup yields CDR1 LGHDT and CDR2 YNNKEL (reference sequence). CDR3 residues: CASSQDRSGDEKLFF. Here the CDR3 DNA reads TGTGCCAGCAGCCAAGACCGGTCGGGGGATGAAAAACTGTTTTTT.

The chain employs TRBV20-1 and TRBJ2-1, with 11 nucleotides matching TRBD1. Germline trimming cut 5 bases from V and 12 bases from J; bases unmatched to any gene: 9. Germline V gene data show CDR1 as DFQATT and CDR2 as SNEGSKA (reference sequence). CDR3 size: 13 residues. The CDR3 DNA reads TGCAGTGCTGGGACAGGGGGTGGCCGGCGGCAGTTCTTC. As protein: CSAGTGGGRRQFF.

This chain connects TRBV10-3 to TRBJ2-3, with D possibly matching TRBD2 (6 bases). Germline V gene data show CDR1 as ENHRY and CDR2 as SYGVKD. The CDR3 sequence is 15 residues long. V was pared by 3 bases and J by 1 base, with 11 bases between. For the CDR3, the DNA is TGTGCCATCAGTGACGCGGGAAATGGCACAGATACGCAGTATTTT. It specifies CAISDAGNGTDTQYF.

This clonotype was seen more than once but under ten times. The chain uses TRBV20-1 and TRBJ2-5, with 8 bases that match TRBD1. Germline V lookup: CDR1 DFQATT, CDR2 SNEGSKA (reference sequence). J lost 5 bases, V lost 5 bases, and 10 bases had no gene match. There are 14 residues in the CDR3. CDR3 bases: TGCAGTGCTTCCGATCAGGGGGCGGGGGAGACCCAGTACTTC. Translation gives CSASDQGAGETQYF.

The chain employs TRBV6-2 or TRBV6-3 and TRBJ2-7; D is ambiguous. The germline CDR1 and CDR2 sequences are MNHEY and SVGEGT. The V gene lost 5 bases and the J gene lost 2 bases, with 7 bases spanning the gap. The CDR3 is 12 residues long. Here the CDR3 reads CASSHPTYEQYF. The DNA of the CDR3 is TGTGCCAGCAGTCATCCAACCTACGAGCAGTACTTC.

This clonotype was found a few times. This chain uses TRBV2 with TRBJ1-2, with a possible D match to TRBD1 (6 bases). In germline, CDR1 is SNHLY, CDR2 FYNNEI. V lost 6 bases and J 4 bases, leaving 15 bases between the germline ends. The CDR3 has 14 amino acids. In nucleotides, the CDR3 is TGTGCCAGCAGGCTACAGGGAGAATTCTATGGCTACACCTTC. Protein sequence: CASRLQGEFYGYTF.

This clonotype has only a few counts. This rearrangement joins TRBV10-1 to TRBJ2-1, with D possibly being TRBD2 (6 bases). Germline CDR1 WNHNN, CDR2 SYGVQD (reference sequence). Trimming shortened V by 2 bases and J by 13 bases, and 12 bases separated the two germline ends. The CDR3 runs to 12 residues. CDR3 sequence (DNA): TGCGCCAGCAGTGAGATGGGGACTCCTCAGTTCTTC. It yields the protein CASSEMGTPQFF.

The rearrangement uses TRBV24-1 and TRBJ2-1, with D maybe TRBD2 (6 bases). This CDR3 is built from 16 residues. V gave up 3 bases and J gave up 3 bases, with 14 bases separating them. Per germline, CDR1 KGHDR and CDR2 SFDVKD. CDR3 in amino acids: CATSDKGTGSYNEQFF. Here the CDR3 DNA reads TGTGCCACCAGTGATAAGGGGACTGGAAGCTACAATGAGCAGTTCTTC.

This clonotype has a handful of counts. The V call is TRBV29-1, the J call TRBJ2-1; D is perhaps TRBD2 (5 bases). Germline V gives CDR1 SQVTM, CDR2 ANQGSEA. V lost 4 bases to trimming and J lost 8 bases, with 9 bases between them. The CDR3 is 11 residues long. The CDR3 loop reads CSVVGEYEQFF. DNA for the CDR3: TGCAGCGTTGTTGGGGAGTATGAGCAGTTCTTC.